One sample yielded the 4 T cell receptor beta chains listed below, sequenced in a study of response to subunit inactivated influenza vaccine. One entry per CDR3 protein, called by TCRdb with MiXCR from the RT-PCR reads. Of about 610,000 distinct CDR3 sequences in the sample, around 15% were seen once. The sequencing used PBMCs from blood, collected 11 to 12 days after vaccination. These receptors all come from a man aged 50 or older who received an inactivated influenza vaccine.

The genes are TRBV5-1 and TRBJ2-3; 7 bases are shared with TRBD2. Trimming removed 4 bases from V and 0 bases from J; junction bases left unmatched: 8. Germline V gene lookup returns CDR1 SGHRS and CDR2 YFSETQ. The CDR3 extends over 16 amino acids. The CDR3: CASSLMGGRSTDTQYF. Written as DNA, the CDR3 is TGCGCCAGCAGCCTGATGGGCGGGAGAAGCACAGATACGCAGTATTTT.

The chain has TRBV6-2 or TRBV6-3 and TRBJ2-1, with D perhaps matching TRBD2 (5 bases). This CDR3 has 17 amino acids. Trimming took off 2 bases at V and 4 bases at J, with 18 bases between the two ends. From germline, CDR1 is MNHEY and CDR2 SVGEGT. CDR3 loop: CASSYLGLGASYNEQFF. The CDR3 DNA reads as TGTGCCAGCAGTTACCTAGGTTTGGGAGCGAGTTACAATGAGCAGTTCTTC.

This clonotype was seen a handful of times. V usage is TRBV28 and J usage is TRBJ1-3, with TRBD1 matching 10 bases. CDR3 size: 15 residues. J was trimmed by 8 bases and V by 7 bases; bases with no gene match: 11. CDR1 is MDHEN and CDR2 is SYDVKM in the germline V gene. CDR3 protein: CASNAADRGWDTIYF. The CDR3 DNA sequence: TGTGCCAGCAACGCGGCGGACAGGGGGTGGGACACCATATATTTT.

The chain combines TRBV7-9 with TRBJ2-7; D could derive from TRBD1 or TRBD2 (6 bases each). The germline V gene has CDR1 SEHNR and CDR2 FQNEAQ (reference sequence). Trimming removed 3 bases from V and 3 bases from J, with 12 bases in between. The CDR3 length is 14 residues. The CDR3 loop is CASSFEGGFYEQYF. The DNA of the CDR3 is TGTGCCAGCAGCTTCGAGGGGGGATTCTACGAGCAGTACTTC.